These 20 T cell receptor beta chains were sequenced from one sample in a study of cytomegalovirus exposure and HLA in healthy donors. It was with 60 Vbeta and 13 Jbeta primers that the PCR ran. Assay: immunoSEQ multiplex PCR; the TCRdb copy retains only in-frame clones and omits some. The sample lists some 120,000 clones, around 82% seen once, with 0.95% to 1.5% in the top ten. The sample was PBMCs. The receptors stem from a female donor in good health and CMV-seronegative.

Written as DNA, the CDR3 is TGTGCCAGCAGTTGGGGGCAGGGGGATGTTACGCAGTATTTT. Residues: CASSWGQGDVTQYF. V and J are TRBV7-9 and TRBJ2-3, with 7 nucleotides matching TRBD1. The CDR3 contains 14 residues. The germline V gene has CDR1 SEHNR and CDR2 FQNEAQ (reference sequence). After removal of 6 bases from V and 8 bases from J, the junction contained 11 bases not matched to a gene. The full variable domain, completed using reference TRBV7-9 and TRBJ2-3, is DTGVSQNPRHKITKRGQNVTFRCDPISEHNRLYWYRQTLGQGPEFLTYFQNEAQLEKSRLLSDRFSAERPKGSFSTLEIQRTEQGDSAMYLCASSWGQGDVTQYFGPGTRLTVL.

The V call is TRBV6-5, the J call TRBJ2-7, with TRBD1 matching over 7 bases. Trimming took 5 bases from V and 6 from J; bases not matched to a gene: 4. The CDR3 runs 12 residues. Germline V lookup: CDR1 MNHEY, CDR2 SVGAGI. Here the CDR3 reads CASSRWDSEQYF. The CDR3 DNA sequence: TGTGCCAGCAGTCGCTGGGACAGCGAGCAGTACTTC.

Details on this clone: A junction end diverges from the germline sequence, so it may reflect a read error. V usage is TRBV5-4 and J usage is TRBJ2-7, with 12 bases aligning to TRBD2. This CDR3 contains 13 residues. Germline lookup yields CDR1 SGHNT and CDR2 YYREEE (reference sequence). The CDR3 nucleotides are TGTGCCAGCAGCTTCGGACTAGCGGGGACCGTCAACTTC. Translated: CASSFGLAGTVNF.

The V call is TRBV30, the J call TRBJ2-5; the match to TRBD2 covers 9 bases. This CDR3 spans 14 amino acids. CDR1 and CDR2 from the germline V gene are GTSNPN and SVGIG (reference sequence). The J segment lost 6 bases and the V segment lost 1 base, leaving 6 bases of the junction unmatched. The CDR3 is CAWSGGTSTKTQYF. In DNA, the CDR3 is TGTGCCTGGAGTGGAGGGACTAGCACGAAGACCCAGTACTTC.

The chain couples TRBV19 to TRBJ2-7; 7 nucleotides match TRBD1. The germline V gene has CDR1 LNHDA and CDR2 SQIVND (reference sequence). V was clipped by 3 bases and J by 1 base; unmatched bases: 6. This CDR3 comprises 15 residues. CDR3: CASSIATGVSYEQYF. CDR3 DNA: TGTGCCAGTAGTATCGCTACAGGGGTTTCCTACGAGCAGTACTTC.

The rearrangement links TRBV14 to TRBJ1-2; 8 bases map to TRBD1. CDR3 length equals 17 residues. V gave up 1 base and J gave up 6 bases; unmatched junction bases: 13. CDR1 and CDR2 from the germline V gene are SGHDN and FVKESK. In nucleotides, the CDR3 is TGTGCCAGCAGCCAAGGACTTCGGACAGGGCCATCGCATGGCTACACCTTC. As protein: CASSQGLRTGPSHGYTF.

The chain carries TRBV7-2 and TRBJ1-2; D is undetermined. Germline V gene sequence: CDR1 SGHTA, CDR2 FQGNSA. This CDR3 is built from 14 residues. The V end was cut by 3 bases, the J end by 9 bases, with 17 bases between. The CDR3 DNA follows: TGTGCCAGCAGCTTCCGGTTTTCAAGCGGTAGCTACACCTTC. This codes for CASSFRFSSGSYTF.

J is TRBJ2-7 and V is TRBV30; a possible D gene is TRBD2 (7 bases). V shed 1 base and J shed 12 bases, with 13 bases lying between them. Germline lookup yields CDR1 GTSNPN and CDR2 SVGIG (reference sequence). The CDR3 is 11 residues long. The CDR3 reads CAWSGGAGAYF. The CDR3 DNA sequence: TGTGCCTGGAGTGGGGGGGCGGGGGCGTACTTC. Full variable domain (missing parts from reference TRBV30 and TRBJ2-7): SQTIHQWPATLVQPVGSPLSLECTVEGTSNPNLYWYRQAAGRGLQLLFYSVGIGQISSEVPQNLSASRPQDRQFILSSKKLLLSDSGFYLCAWSGGAGAYFGPGTRLTVT.

V and J are TRBV7-9 and TRBJ2-1, with 10 bases aligning to TRBD2. The CDR3 is 19 amino acids. J lost 6 bases, V lost 5 bases, and 19 bases had no gene match. Per the germline V gene, CDR1 is SEHNR and CDR2 is FQNEAQ (reference sequence). The CDR3 protein is CASSTLGAGGPSVFNEQFF. The CDR3 nucleotides read TGTGCCAGCAGCACCCTCGGAGCGGGAGGGCCCTCGGTTTTCAATGAGCAGTTCTTC.

The chain links TRBV7-9 to TRBJ2-7; D is perhaps TRBD1 (6 bases). The CDR3 spans 16 residues. Germline-derived CDR1 and CDR2 are SEHNR and FQNEAQ (reference sequence). V dropped 4 bases and J dropped 0 bases, with 16 bases sitting between them. CDR3 region: CASSSPPGTTSYEQYF. The CDR3 bases are TGTGCCAGCAGCTCCCCCCCCGGGACAACCTCCTACGAGCAGTACTTC.

The V gene is TRBV9, the J gene TRBJ2-7; TRBD2 matches at 7 bases. Germline trimming cut 1 base from V and 4 bases from J; bases unmatched to any gene: 5. The CDR3 spans 14 residues. CDR1 is SGDLS and CDR2 is YYNGEE in the germline V gene. The CDR3 region has the DNA TGTGCCAGCAGCGTATTGGGGGAGGGGTACGAGCAGTACTTC. Its translation is CASSVLGEGYEQYF.

This clone has just one count. The chain uses TRBV11-2 and TRBJ2-2; TRBD1 agrees at 7 bases. The CDR3 sequence is 16 residues long. The trim removed 3 bases at V and 2 bases at J, leaving 6 bases unmatched. The V gene's germline CDR1 is SGHAT and CDR2 FQNNGV. The CDR3 DNA sequence: TGTGCCAGCAGCTTCAGGGGGACAGCAAACACCGGGGAGCTGTTTTTT. This codes for CASSFRGTANTGELFF.

Comment on this clone: One end of the junction is discordant with germline, which a read error may explain. The genes are TRBV20-1 and TRBJ1-1; no reliable D call. This CDR3 has 11 amino acids. Germline CDR1 DFQATT, CDR2 SNEGSKA (reference sequence). CDR3 amino acids: CSARERIRHVF. The CDR3 nucleotides read TGCAGTGCTAGAGAGCGGATTCGTCACGTCTTT.

The chain couples TRBV20-1 to TRBJ1-1, with a tentative D call TRBD1 (5 bases). Germline CDR1 is DFQATT and CDR2 is SNEGSKA (reference sequence). This CDR3 region has 11 residues. The ends were cut back, 2 bases at V and 11 bases at J, with 12 bases in the middle. The CDR3 reads CSARQGGAAFF. The CDR3 DNA follows: TGCAGTGCTAGACAGGGCGGCGCGGCTTTCTTT.

The genes are TRBV9 and TRBJ2-1, with 7 positions matching TRBD2. The germline V gene has CDR1 SGDLS and CDR2 YYNGEE. Unmatched junction bases numbered 11, after V lost 0 bases and J lost 2 bases. There are 18 residues in the CDR3. In nucleotides, the CDR3 is TGTGCCAGCAGCGTAGGAGAGGGGCTTGCGGGGGCCTACAATGAGCAGTTCTTC. This sequence encodes CASSVGEGLAGAYNEQFF.

The chain recombines TRBV10-3 with TRBJ2-1; TRBD2 matches 8 bases. Per germline, CDR1 ENHRY and CDR2 SYGVKD. V gave up 1 base and J gave up 12 bases; unmatched junction bases: 5. This CDR3 contains 13 residues. CDR3 DNA: TGTGCCATCAGTGAGTGGGTAGCGGGGCGGCAGTTCTTC. This translates into CAISEWVAGRQFF.

This rearrangement joins TRBV6-5 to TRBJ1-1; weak D call: TRBD1 (6 bases). Trimming left V 4 bases short and J 2 bases short, with 8 bases between. Germline CDR1 and CDR2: MNHEY and SVGAGI. The CDR3 consists of 13 residues. The CDR3 DNA sequence: TGTGCCAGCAGTTCACAGGGAAACACTGAAGCTTTCTTT. Protein: CASSSQGNTEAFF.

This clone was picked up a small number of times. The chain recombines TRBV7-8 with TRBJ2-2; TRBD2 matches 10 bases. The V and J ends lost 3 bases and 4 bases, in that order; junction bases with no gene match: 14. In germline, CDR1 is SGHVS, CDR2 FQNEAQ. The CDR3 runs 19 residues. CDR3 loop: CASSLGLQAGGLSTGELFF. CDR3 nucleotide sequence: TGTGCCAGCAGCTTGGGGTTGCAAGCGGGGGGGCTTAGCACCGGGGAGCTGTTTTTT.

This sequence joins TRBV7-6 and TRBJ1-4; 9 bases fit TRBD1. The CDR3 sequence is 16 residues long. The V segment lost 1 base and the J segment 3 bases; nucleotides outside the gene matches: 3. Germline values: CDR1 SGHVS, CDR2 FNYEAQ. For the CDR3, the DNA is TGTGCCAGCAGCTTAGGGGGACAGGGACCTAATGAAAAACTGTTTTTT. Protein: CASSLGGQGPNEKLFF.

J is TRBJ2-1 and V is TRBV2; 8 bases line up with TRBD2. CDR3 size: 15 residues. J was trimmed by 8 bases and V by 4 bases; bases with no gene match: 10. CDR1 is SNHLY and CDR2 is FYNNEI in the germline V gene. Here the CDR3 DNA reads TGTGCCAGCAGTGGCAGACTAGCGAACACATATGAGCAGTTCTTC. It encodes CASSGRLANTYEQFF.